The source of this T cell receptor (beta chain) is a study of cytotoxic CD8 clonotypes in ibrutinib-treated CLL. Study-wide findings and caveats: Baseline clonality, higher than in age-matched healthy donors, tracked circulating CD8+ T-cell counts. Clonality went higher at ibrutinib response and then dropped back toward baseline at progression.

About this clone itself: The antigen remains unidentified.

The CDR3 contains 13 residues. Germline CDR1 reads SGHNT; CDR2 reads YYREEE (reference sequence). The V end lost 1 base, the J end lost 10 bases, and 11 bases lay between the germline ends. The method was immunoSEQ multiplex PCR; TCRdb's version includes in-frame clones alone and lacks a portion of them. The table records 300,000 to 350,000 clones, 80% of them present only once. The chain is built from TRBV5-4 and TRBJ2-2; D perhaps matches TRBD2 (5 bases). The specimen comprised PBMCs, sampled before ibrutinib treatment. The source is a human donor with chronic lymphocytic leukemia. Here the CDR3 DNA reads TGTGCCAGCAGCTTGTTTCCAGCGGCGGAGCTGTTTTTT. Encoded protein: CASSLFPAAELFF.